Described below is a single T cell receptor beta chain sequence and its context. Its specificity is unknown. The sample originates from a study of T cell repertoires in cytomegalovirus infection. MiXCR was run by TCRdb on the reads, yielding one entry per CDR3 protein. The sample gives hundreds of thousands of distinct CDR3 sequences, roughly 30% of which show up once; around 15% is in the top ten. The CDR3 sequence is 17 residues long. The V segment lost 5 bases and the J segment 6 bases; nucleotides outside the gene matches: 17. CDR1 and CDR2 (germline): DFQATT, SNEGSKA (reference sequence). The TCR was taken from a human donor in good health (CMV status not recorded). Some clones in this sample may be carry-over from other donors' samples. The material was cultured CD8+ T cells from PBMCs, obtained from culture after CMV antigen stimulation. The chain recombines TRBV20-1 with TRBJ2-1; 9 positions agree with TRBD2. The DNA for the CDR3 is TGCAGTGCTCTCATAATAGGAGTAGCGGGGGTGGTCAATGAGCAGTTCTTC. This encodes CSALIIGVAGVVNEQFF.